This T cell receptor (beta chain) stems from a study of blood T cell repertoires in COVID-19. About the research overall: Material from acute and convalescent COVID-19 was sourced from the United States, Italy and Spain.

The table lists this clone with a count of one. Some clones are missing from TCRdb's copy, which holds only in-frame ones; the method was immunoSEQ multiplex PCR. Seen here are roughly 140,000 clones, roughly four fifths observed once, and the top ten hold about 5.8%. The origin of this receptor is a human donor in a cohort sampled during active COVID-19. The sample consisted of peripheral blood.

The CDR3 protein is CASSYKVAGELFF. CDR3 DNA sequence: TGTGCCAGCAGTTACAAGGTAGCTGGGGAGCTGTTTTTT. The chain employs TRBV6-2 or TRBV6-3 and TRBJ2-2; the D is unclear. V was pared by 2 bases and J by 8 bases, with 9 bases between. Germline assignment: CDR1 MNHEY and CDR2 SVGEGT. This CDR3 contains 13 residues.